These 5 T cell receptor beta chains came from one sample sequenced in a study of blood T cell repertoires in COVID-19 (dated by TCRdb to between 2020 and 2021). The library was built by means of the immunoSEQ multiplex PCR assay. Drawn from immuneACCESS, this table holds only the in-frame rearrangements with V and J called that TCRdb kept. Clones are partly lost; checked studies trace under half to an unresolved V gene and leave the rest unexplained. Recorded for this sample are around 72,000 clones; over 80% of them occurred a single time. Jointly, the top ten make up over 15% of the sample. Sequenced sample: peripheral blood. These receptors originate from a woman older than 75 with acute or convalescent COVID-19.

The chain is built from TRBV24-1 and TRBJ2-1; no clear D gene. CDR1 and CDR2 (germline): KGHDR, SFDVKD. This CDR3 has 12 residues. V was pared by 3 bases and J by 9 bases, with 8 bases between. CDR3 bases: TGTGCCACCAGTGATACGACTCTTGAGCAGTTCTTC. Its protein product is CATSDTTLEQFF.

The chain couples TRBV6-6 to TRBJ2-2; 9 bases align to TRBD1. Germline values: CDR1 MNHNY, CDR2 SVGAGI (reference sequence). Unmatched junction bases numbered 10, after V lost 5 bases and J lost 0 bases. The CDR3 is 18 amino acids. The CDR3 nucleotides are TGTGCCAGCAGTCCGGGCGGGACAGGGTTTGCGAACACCGGGGAGCTGTTTTTT. Its protein is CASSPGGTGFANTGELFF.

This chain uses TRBV5-1 with TRBJ2-1, with 9 bases aligning to TRBD2. V lost 1 base and J lost 10; bases outside the gene matches: 12. The CDR3 contains 16 residues. Germline CDR1 is SGHRS and CDR2 is YFSETQ. The CDR3 DNA sequence: TGCGCCAGCAGCTTGTATGCAACTAGCGGGCCAGGCGAGCAGTTCTTC. Encoded protein: CASSLYATSGPGEQFF.

The chain is built from TRBV9 and TRBJ1-6; D gene ambiguous. This CDR3 has 15 amino acids. V gave up 3 bases and J gave up 0 bases, with 7 bases separating them. The V gene's germline CDR1 is SGDLS and CDR2 YYNGEE. CDR3 protein: CASSESDSYNSPLHF. Here the CDR3 DNA reads TGTGCCAGCAGCGAATCAGACTCCTATAATTCACCCCTCCACTTT.

The chain is built from TRBV7-8 and TRBJ2-2; 9 nucleotides align to TRBD2. The CDR3 has 19 amino acids. Trimming removed 5 bases from V and 0 bases from J; junction bases left unmatched: 13. CDR1 is SGHVS and CDR2 is FQNEAQ in the germline V gene. The DNA of the CDR3 is TGTGCCAGCAGCAACCCTTTTCGACTAGCGGAAGCGAACACCGGGGAGCTGTTTTTT. Translation: CASSNPFRLAEANTGELFF.